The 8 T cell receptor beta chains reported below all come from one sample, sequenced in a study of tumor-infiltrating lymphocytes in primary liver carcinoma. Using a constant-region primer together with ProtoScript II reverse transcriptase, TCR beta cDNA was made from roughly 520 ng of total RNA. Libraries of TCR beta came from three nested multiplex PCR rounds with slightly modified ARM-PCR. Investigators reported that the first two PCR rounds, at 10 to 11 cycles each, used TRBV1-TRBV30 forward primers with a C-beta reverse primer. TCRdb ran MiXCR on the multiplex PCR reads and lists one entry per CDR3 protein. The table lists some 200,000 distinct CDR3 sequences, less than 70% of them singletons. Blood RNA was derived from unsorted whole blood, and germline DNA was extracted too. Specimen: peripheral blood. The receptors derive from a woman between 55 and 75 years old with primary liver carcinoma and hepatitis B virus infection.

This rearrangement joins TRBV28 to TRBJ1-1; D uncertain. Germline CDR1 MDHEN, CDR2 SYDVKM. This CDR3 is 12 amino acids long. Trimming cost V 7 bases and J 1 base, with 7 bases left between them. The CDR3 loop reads CASMAQNTEAFF. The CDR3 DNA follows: TGTGCCAGCATGGCACAGAACACTGAAGCTTTCTTT.

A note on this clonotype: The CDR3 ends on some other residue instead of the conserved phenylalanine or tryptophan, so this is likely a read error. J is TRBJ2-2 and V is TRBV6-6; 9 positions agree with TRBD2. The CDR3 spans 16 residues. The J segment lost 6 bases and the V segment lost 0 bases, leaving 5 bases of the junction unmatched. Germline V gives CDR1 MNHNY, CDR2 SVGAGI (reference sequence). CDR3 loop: CASSYSGGRGAGELFL. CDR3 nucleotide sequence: TGTGCCAGCAGTTACTCGGGCGGGAGGGGCGCCGGGGAGCTGTTTTTA.

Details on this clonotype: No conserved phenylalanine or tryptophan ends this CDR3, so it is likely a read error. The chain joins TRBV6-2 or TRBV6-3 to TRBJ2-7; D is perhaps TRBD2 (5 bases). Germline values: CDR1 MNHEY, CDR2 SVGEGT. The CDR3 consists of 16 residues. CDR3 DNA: TGTGCCAGCAGTTACGGTCCCGCGGGCAGCTCCTACGAACAGTACCTC. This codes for CASSYGPAGSSYEQYL.

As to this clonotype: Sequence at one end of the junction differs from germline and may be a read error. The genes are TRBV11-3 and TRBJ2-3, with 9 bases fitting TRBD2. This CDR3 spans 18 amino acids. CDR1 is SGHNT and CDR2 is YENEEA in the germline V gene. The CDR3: CDSSRWVAGEDSTDTQYF. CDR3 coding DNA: TGTGACAGCAGTCGTTGGGTAGCGGGAGAAGATAGCACAGATACGCAGTATTTT.

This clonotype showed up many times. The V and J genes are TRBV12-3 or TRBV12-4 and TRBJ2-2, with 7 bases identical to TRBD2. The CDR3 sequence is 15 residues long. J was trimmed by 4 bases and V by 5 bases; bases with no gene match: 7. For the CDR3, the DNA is TGTGCCAGCAGTCTCGTGGGCGGGGGCACCGGGGAGCTGTTTTTT. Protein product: CASSLVGGGTGELFF.

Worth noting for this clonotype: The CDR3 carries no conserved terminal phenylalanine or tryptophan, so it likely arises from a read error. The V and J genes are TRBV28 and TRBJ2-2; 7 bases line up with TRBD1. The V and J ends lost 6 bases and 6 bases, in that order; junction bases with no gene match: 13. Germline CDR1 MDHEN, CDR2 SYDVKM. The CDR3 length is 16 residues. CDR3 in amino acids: CASRGQGESKAGELFI. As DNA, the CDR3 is TGTGCCAGCAGGGGGCAGGGGGAGTCAAAGGCCGGGGAGCTGTTTATT.

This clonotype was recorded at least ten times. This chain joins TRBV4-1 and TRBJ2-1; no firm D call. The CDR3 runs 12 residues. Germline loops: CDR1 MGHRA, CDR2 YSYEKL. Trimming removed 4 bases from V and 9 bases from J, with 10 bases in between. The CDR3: CASSLQRREQFF. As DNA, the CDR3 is TGCGCCAGCAGCCTACAAAGGCGTGAGCAGTTCTTC.

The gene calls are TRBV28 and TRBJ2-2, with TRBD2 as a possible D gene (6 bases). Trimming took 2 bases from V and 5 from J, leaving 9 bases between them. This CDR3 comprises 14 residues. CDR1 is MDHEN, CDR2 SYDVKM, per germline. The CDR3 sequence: CASSLMGGTGELFF. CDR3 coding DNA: TGTGCCAGCAGTTTAATGGGGGGAACCGGGGAGCTGTTTTTT.